What follows are 11 T cell receptor beta chains derived from one specimen sequenced in a study of cytomegalovirus exposure and HLA in healthy donors. Primers for the PCR totalled 60 Vbeta and 13 Jbeta. Profiling relied on immunoSEQ multiplex PCR, and the TCRdb table lists in-frame clones only, not all of them. The sample consists of a few hundred thousand clones, 80% to 90% of them appearing once. Sequencing used PBMCs. The receptors shown here come from a man aged 30 to 45 in good health and CMV-seronegative.

The V and J genes are TRBV19 and TRBJ1-5; no clear D gene. Between the trimmed V and J ends, which lost 5 bases and 4 bases, there was a span of 18 bases. CDR1 is LNHDA and CDR2 is SQIVND in the germline V gene (reference sequence). This CDR3 spans 16 amino acids. CDR3 sequence (DNA): TGTGCCAGTAGTCCGTGGGGAGGATCCGTAAATCAGCCCCAGCATTTT. Protein: CASSPWGGSVNQPQHF. The full variable domain, in which reference TRBV19 and TRBJ1-5 provide the parts outside the CDR3, is DGGITQSPKYLFRKEGQNVTLSCEQNLNHDAMYWYRQDPGQGLRLIYYSQIVNDFQKGDIAEGYSVSREKKESFPLTVTSAQKNPTAFYLCASSPWGGSVNQPQHFGDGTRLSIL.

The CDR3 DNA is TGTGCCAGCAGCTTAGGAGGATTAGGGATCAATGAGCAGTTCTTC. Protein product: CASSLGGLGINEQFF. The chain has TRBV7-3 and TRBJ2-1; possible D gene TRBD2, 5 bases. Germline CDR1 is SGHTA and CDR2 is FQGTGA. The ends were cut back, 2 bases at V and 6 bases at J, with 14 bases in the middle. The CDR3 is 15 amino acids.

This clone turned up a few times. The chain links TRBV29-1 to TRBJ2-1, with D perhaps matching TRBD2 (6 bases). Germline V gene sequence: CDR1 SQVTM, CDR2 ANQGSEA. The CDR3 length is 15 residues. The CDR3 DNA reads as TGCAGTCCGGGACCGGGAGCAAACGACCCCAATGAGCAGTTCTTC. This codes for CSPGPGANDPNEQFF.

The chain recombines TRBV5-1 with TRBJ2-5, with TRBD1 identical over 10 bases. The better agreement between TRBJ2-7 and the DNA end casts doubt on the J call. The CDR3 totals 14 residues. Germline V gene sequence: CDR1 SGHRS, CDR2 YFSETQ. Here the CDR3 DNA reads TGCGCCAGCAGCACCGGACAGGGGGCCTACGAGCAGTACTTC. Its translation: CASSTGQGAYEQYF.

CDR3 sequence (DNA): TGCGCCAGCAGCCAAGACGACACAGGGGGCGACTCTAATGAGCAGTTCTTC. The encoded protein is CASSQDDTGGDSNEQFF. The chain combines TRBV4-3 with TRBJ2-1; 9 nucleotides agree with TRBD1. The CDR3 is 17 amino acids. From germline, CDR1 is LGHNA and CDR2 YSLEER. V dropped 0 bases and J dropped 7; count of bases not matched to a gene: 10.

Here the CDR3 DNA reads TGTGCCAGCAGCTTAAGGGGGAGAGGAAACACCATATATTTT. This gives the protein CASSLRGRGNTIYF. This rearrangement joins TRBV7-2 to TRBJ1-3, with D possibly matching TRBD1 (6 bases). This CDR3 has 14 amino acids. CDR1 and CDR2 (germline): SGHTA, FQGNSA. Trimming left V 2 bases short and J 4 bases short, with 9 bases between.

This chain connects TRBV30 to TRBJ2-1; maybe TRBD1 (6 bases). The germline CDR1 and CDR2 sequences are GTSNPN and SVGIG (reference sequence). This CDR3 comprises 14 residues. V lost 0 bases, J lost 9 bases, and 15 bases lay in between. The CDR3 region is CAWSVRRGHREQFF. In DNA, the CDR3 is TGTGCCTGGAGTGTTCGCAGGGGCCACCGTGAGCAGTTCTTC.

This rearrangement joins TRBV19 to TRBJ2-3; 16 nucleotides line up with TRBD2. Germline values: CDR1 LNHDA, CDR2 SQIVND (reference sequence). The CDR3 runs 16 residues. V dropped 4 bases and J dropped 6; count of bases not matched to a gene: 4. The CDR3 protein is CASSSPGLAGGDTQYF. As DNA, the CDR3 is TGTGCCAGTAGTAGCCCGGGACTAGCGGGAGGGGATACGCAGTATTTT.

The gene calls are TRBV11-3 and TRBJ2-1, with D uncertain. CDR1 and CDR2 from the germline V gene are SGHNT and YENEEA. The CDR3 covers 13 residues. The ends were cut back, 1 base at V and 4 bases at J, with 5 bases in the middle. The CDR3 loop reads CASSLAPYNEQFF. In DNA form, the CDR3 reads TGTGCCAGCAGCTTAGCCCCATACAATGAGCAGTTCTTC.

This chain joins TRBV13 and TRBJ2-1, with D possibly being TRBD1 (6 bases). Germline V lookup: CDR1 PRHDT, CDR2 FYEKMQ (reference sequence). CDR3 length: 16 amino acids. The V and J ends lost 7 bases and 9 bases respectively, with 25 bases between them. CDR3 in amino acids: CASTPRGGLEGLEQFF. The CDR3 DNA reads as TGTGCCAGCACCCCCAGAGGGGGTCTCGAGGGGCTTGAGCAGTTCTTC.

In this sample, this clone turned up a few times. The V call is TRBV7-9, the J call TRBJ2-5; 7 bases align to TRBD1. Germline V gene data show CDR1 as SEHNR and CDR2 as FQNEAQ (reference sequence). The CDR3 spans 15 residues. J gave up 2 bases and V 5 bases, and 8 bases lay outside the gene matches. Written as DNA, the CDR3 is TGTGCCAGCAGCCCCACAGGGGTACTTCAAGAGACCCAGTACTTC. Its protein product is CASSPTGVLQETQYF. Complete variable domain (other parts from reference TRBV7-9 and TRBJ2-5): DTGVSQNPRHKITKRGQNVTFRCDPISEHNRLYWYRQTLGQGPEFLTYFQNEAQLEKSRLLSDRFSAERPKGSFSTLEIQRTEQGDSAMYLCASSPTGVLQETQYFGPGTRLLVL.